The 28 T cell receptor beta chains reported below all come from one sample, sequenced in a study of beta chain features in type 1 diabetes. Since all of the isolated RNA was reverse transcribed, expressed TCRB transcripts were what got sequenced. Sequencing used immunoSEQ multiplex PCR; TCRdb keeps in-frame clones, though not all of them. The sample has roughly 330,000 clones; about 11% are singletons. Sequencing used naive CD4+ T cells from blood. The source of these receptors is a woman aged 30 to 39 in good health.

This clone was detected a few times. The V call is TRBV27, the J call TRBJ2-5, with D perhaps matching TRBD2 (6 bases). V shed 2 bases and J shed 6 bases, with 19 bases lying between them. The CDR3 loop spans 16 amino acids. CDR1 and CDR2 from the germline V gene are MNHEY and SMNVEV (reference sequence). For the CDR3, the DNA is TGTGCCAGCAGTTTAAGCGGAGGAGGGTCAGTTCAGACCCAGTACTTC. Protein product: CASSLSGGGSVQTQYF.

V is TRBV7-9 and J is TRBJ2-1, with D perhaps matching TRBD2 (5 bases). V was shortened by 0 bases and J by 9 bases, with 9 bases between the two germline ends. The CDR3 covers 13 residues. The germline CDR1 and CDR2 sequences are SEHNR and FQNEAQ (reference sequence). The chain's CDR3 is CASSLAGDTEQFF. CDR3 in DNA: TGTGCCAGCAGCTTAGCGGGAGACACTGAGCAGTTCTTC. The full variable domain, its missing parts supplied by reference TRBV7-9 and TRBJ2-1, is DTGVSQNPRHKITKRGQNVTFRCDPISEHNRLYWYRQTLGQGPEFLTYFQNEAQLEKSRLLSDRFSAERPKGSFSTLEIQRTEQGDSAMYLCASSLAGDTEQFFGPGTRLTVL.

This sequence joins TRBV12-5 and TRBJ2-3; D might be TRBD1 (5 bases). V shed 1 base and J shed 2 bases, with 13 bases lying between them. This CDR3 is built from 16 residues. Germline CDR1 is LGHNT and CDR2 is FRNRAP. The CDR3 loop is CASGLGTQGHTDTQYF. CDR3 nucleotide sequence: TGTGCTAGTGGTTTGGGGACGCAGGGTCACACAGATACGCAGTATTTT.

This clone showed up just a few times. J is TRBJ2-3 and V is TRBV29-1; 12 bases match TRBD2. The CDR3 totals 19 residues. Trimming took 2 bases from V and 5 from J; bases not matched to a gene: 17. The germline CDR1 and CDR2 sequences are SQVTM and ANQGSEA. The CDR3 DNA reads TGCAGCGTTGAAAGCCTAGGACTAGCGGGGCGCAGGGGTGGAGATACGCAGTATTTT. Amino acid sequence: CSVESLGLAGRRGGDTQYF.

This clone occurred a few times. Written as DNA, the CDR3 is TGTGCCAGCAGAAAGACAGGGAGGAATCAGCCCCAGCATTTT. Its translation: CASRKTGRNQPQHF. This rearrangement joins TRBV6-5 to TRBJ1-5, with 7 bases matching TRBD1. The ends lost 6 bases at V and 4 bases at J; junction bases unmatched: 6. CDR3 length equals 14 residues. Germline loops: CDR1 MNHEY, CDR2 SVGAGI.

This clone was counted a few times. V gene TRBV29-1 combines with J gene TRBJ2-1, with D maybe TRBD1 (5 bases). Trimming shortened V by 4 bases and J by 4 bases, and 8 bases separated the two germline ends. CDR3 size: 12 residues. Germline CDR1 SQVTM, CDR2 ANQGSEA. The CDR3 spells CSVVTAYNEQFF. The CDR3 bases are TGCAGCGTTGTGACAGCTTACAATGAGCAGTTCTTC.

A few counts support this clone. CDR3 sequence: CAWSVWAGQIKPQHF. In nucleotides, the CDR3 is TGTGCCTGGAGTGTATGGGCAGGGCAGATCAAGCCCCAGCATTTT. The J gene is TRBJ1-5, the V gene TRBV30, with a possible D match to TRBD1 (5 bases). The CDR3 extends over 15 amino acids. With 0 bases removed from V and 8 bases from J, the gap between germline ends came to 17 bases. The germline V gene encodes CDR1 GTSNPN and CDR2 SVGIG (reference sequence).

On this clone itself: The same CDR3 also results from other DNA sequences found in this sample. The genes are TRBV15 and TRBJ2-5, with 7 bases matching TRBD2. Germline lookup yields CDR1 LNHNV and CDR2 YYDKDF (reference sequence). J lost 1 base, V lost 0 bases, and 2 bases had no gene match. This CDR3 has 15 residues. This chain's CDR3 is CATSRDPSGQETQYF. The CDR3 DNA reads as TGTGCCACCAGCAGAGATCCTAGCGGCCAAGAGACCCAGTACTTC.

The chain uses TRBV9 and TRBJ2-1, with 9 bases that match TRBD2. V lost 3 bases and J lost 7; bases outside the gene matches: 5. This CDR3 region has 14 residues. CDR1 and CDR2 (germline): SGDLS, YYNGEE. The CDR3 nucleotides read TGTGCCAGCAGCGGGGGACTAGCCGCGAATGAGCAGTTCTTC. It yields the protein CASSGGLAANEQFF.

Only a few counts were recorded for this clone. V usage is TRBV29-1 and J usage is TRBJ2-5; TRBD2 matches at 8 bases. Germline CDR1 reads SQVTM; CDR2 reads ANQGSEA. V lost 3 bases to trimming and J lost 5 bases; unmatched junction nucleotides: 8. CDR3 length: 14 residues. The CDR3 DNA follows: TGCAGCGTTGAGGATGCGGGAGGAGGGGAGACCCAGTACTTC. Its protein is CSVEDAGGGETQYF.

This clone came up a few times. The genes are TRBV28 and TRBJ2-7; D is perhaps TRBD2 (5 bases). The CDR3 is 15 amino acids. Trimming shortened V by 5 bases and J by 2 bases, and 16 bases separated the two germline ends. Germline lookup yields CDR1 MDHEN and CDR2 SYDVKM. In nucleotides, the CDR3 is TGTGCCAGCAGTCGCGTGACGAGGGCGACCTACGAGCAGTACTTC. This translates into CASSRVTRATYEQYF.

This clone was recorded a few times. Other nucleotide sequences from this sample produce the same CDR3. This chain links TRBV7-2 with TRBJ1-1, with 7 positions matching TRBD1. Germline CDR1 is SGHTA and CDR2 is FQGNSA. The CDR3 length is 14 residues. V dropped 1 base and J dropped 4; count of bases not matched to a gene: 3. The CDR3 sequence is CASSLVQGGTEAFF. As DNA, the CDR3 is TGTGCCAGCAGCTTAGTCCAGGGGGGCACTGAAGCTTTCTTT.

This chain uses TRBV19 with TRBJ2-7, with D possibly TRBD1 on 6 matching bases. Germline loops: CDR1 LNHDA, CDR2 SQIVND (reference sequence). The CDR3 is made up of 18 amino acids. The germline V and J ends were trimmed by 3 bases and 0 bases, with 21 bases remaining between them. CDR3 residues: CASSIRGSLGASSYEQYF. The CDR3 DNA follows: TGTGCCAGTAGTATTAGGGGAAGTTTGGGGGCGAGCTCCTACGAGCAGTACTTC. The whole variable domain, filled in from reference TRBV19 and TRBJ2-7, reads DGGITQSPKYLFRKEGQNVTLSCEQNLNHDAMYWYRQDPGQGLRLIYYSQIVNDFQKGDIAEGYSVSREKKESFPLTVTSAQKNPTAFYLCASSIRGSLGASSYEQYFGPGTRLTVT.

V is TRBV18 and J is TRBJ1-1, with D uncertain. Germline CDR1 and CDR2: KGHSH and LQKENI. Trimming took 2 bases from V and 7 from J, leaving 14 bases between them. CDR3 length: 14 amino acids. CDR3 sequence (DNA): TGTGCCAGCTCACCAATGGCGGGGAATTATGAAGCTTTCTTT. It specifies CASSPMAGNYEAFF.

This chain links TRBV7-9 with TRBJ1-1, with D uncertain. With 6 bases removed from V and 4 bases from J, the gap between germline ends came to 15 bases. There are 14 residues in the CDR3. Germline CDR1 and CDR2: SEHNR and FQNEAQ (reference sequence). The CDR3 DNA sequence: TGTGCCAGCAGTACGGAAGAGGGTCGCACTGAAGCTTTCTTT. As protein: CASSTEEGRTEAFF.

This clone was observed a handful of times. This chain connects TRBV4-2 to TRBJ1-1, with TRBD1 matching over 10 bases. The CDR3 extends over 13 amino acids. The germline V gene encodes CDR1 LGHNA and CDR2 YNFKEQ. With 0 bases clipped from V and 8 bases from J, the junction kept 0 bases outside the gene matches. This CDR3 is CASSQETGGEAFF. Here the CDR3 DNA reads TGTGCCAGCAGCCAAGAGACAGGGGGCGAAGCTTTCTTT.

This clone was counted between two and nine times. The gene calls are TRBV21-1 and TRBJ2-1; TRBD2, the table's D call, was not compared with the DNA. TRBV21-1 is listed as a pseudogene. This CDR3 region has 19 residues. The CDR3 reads CASSDPRRLAGSAHNEQFF. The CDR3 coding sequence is TGTGCCAGCAGCGACCCGCGTCGGCTAGCGGGCAGCGCCCACAATGAGCAGTTCTTC.

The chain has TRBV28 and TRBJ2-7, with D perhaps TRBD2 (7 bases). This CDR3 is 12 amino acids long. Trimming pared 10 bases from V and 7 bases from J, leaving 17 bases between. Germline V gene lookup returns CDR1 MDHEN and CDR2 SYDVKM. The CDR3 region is CATSEGGREQYF. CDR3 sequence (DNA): TGTGCCACCTCCGAGGGGGGGCGTGAGCAGTACTTC.

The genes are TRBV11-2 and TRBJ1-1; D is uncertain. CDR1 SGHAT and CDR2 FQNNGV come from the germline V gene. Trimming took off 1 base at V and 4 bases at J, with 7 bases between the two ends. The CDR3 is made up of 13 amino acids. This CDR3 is CASSLGPRTEAFF. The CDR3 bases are TGTGCCAGCAGCTTAGGTCCCCGCACTGAAGCTTTCTTT.

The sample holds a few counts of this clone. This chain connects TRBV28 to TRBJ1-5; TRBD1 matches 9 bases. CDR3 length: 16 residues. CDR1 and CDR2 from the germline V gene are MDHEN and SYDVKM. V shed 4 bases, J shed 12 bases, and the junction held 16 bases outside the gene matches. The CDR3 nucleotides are TGTGCCAGCAGTTATCACCGGGACAGGGTCTCGTGGGACCAGCATTTT. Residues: CASSYHRDRVSWDQHF.

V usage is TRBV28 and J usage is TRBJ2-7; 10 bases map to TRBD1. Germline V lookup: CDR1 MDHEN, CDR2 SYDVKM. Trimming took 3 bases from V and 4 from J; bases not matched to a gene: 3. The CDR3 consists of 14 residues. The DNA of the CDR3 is TGTGCCAGCAGTTTGACAGGGGGCTGGTACGAGCAGTACTTC. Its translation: CASSLTGGWYEQYF.

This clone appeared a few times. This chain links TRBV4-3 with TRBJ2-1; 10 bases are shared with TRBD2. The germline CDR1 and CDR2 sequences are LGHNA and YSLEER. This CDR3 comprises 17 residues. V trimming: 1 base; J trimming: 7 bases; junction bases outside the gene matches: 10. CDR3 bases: TGCGCCAGCAGCCAAGGCCCTACTAGCGGGGAGGGAAATGAGCAGTTCTTC. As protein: CASSQGPTSGEGNEQFF.

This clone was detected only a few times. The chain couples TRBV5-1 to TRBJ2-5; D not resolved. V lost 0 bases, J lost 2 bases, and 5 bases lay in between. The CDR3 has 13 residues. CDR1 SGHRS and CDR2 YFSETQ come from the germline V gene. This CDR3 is CASSLAQQETQYF. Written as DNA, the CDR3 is TGCGCCAGCAGCTTGGCCCAGCAAGAGACCCAGTACTTC.

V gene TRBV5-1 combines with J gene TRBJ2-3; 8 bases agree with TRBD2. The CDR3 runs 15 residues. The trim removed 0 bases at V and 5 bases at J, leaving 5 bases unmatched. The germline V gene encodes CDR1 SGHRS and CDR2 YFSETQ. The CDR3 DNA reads TGCGCCAGCAGCTTGGCAGCGGGGGACCTAGATACGCAGTATTTT. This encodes CASSLAAGDLDTQYF. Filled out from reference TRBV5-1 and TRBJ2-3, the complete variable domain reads KAGVTQTPRYLIKTRGQQVTLSCSPISGHRSVSWYQQTPGQGLQFLFEYFSETQRNKGNFPGRFSGRQFSNSRSEMNVSTLELGDSALYLCASSLAAGDLDTQYFGPGTRLTVL.

The CDR3 coding sequence is TGCAGCGTTGAAGAGACAGCGAACACCGGGGAGCTGTTTTTT. Its translation: CSVEETANTGELFF. The chain carries TRBV29-1 and TRBJ2-2; TRBD1 might be the D (5 bases). Trimming cost V 0 bases and J 0 bases, with 5 bases left between them. Germline CDR1 reads SQVTM; CDR2 reads ANQGSEA. The CDR3 totals 14 residues.

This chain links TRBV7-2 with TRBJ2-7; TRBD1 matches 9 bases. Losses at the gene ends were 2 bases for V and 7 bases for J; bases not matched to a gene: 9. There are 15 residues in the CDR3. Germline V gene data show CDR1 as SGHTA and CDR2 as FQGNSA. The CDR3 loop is CASSLMGTGSLEQYF. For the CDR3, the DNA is TGTGCCAGCAGCTTAATGGGGACAGGGTCCTTGGAGCAGTACTTC.

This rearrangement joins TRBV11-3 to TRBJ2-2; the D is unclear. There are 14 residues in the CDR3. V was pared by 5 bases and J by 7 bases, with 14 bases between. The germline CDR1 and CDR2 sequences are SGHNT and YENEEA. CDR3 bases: TGTGCCAGCAGCCTTCAGGTGGTCGGCGGGGAGCTGTTTTTT. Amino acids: CASSLQVVGGELFF. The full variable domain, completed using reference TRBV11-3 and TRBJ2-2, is EAGVVQSPRYKIIEKKQPVAFWCNPISGHNTLYWYLQNLGQGPELLIRYENEEAVDDSQLPKDRFSAERLKGVDSTLKIQPAELGDSAVYLCASSLQVVGGELFFGEGSRLTVL.

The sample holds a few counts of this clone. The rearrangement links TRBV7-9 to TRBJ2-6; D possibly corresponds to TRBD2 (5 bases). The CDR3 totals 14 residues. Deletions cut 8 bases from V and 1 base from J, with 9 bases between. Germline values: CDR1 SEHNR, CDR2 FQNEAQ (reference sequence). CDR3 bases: TGTGCCAGCGGGTCGGGGTCTGGGGCCAACGTCCTGACTTTC. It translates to CASGSGSGANVLTF.